This T cell receptor (beta chain) was captured by sequencing in a study of CD4 T cells in relation to SARS-CoV-2 and coronaviruses. Trimming stripped 2 bases from V and 7 bases from J, with 17 bases between. The CDR3 is made up of 16 amino acids. The germline V gene has CDR1 MNHEY and CDR2 SVGAGI. CD4+ T cells from unexposed donors were obtained before the COVID-19 pandemic (2011-2018). Isolation of CD4+ T cells took place after roughly nine days in culture. Clones were read by immunoSEQ multiplex PCR, and TCRdb kept only the in-frame ones, dropping some. The sample yields more than 20,000 clones, about three fifths seen once. On this clone itself: The antigen is undetermined.

V and J are TRBV6-5 and TRBJ2-2; possible D gene TRBD2, 5 bases. The specimen sequenced was CD4+ T cells from PBMCs, cultured in vitro. The receptor's source is a human donor in good health. The CDR3 is CASSYAGRVISGELFF. DNA of the CDR3: TGTGCCAGCAGTTACGCTGGGCGGGTGATCAGCGGGGAGCTGTTTTTT.